The clone carrying this T cell receptor beta chain was recorded only once. The data originate from a study of blood T cell repertoires in COVID-19. V lost 4 bases and J lost 5; bases outside the gene matches: 3. This CDR3 has 13 residues. Germline values: CDR1 LNHDA, CDR2 SQIVND (reference sequence). TCRdb's table, derived via immunoSEQ multiplex PCR, lists solely in-frame clones and lacks some. The sample lists roughly 53,000 clones, roughly nine tenths occurring once. Sample: peripheral blood. The chain uses TRBV19 and TRBJ1-2; 8 positions match TRBD1. This receptor was taken from a man aged 55 to 70 with acute or convalescent COVID-19. The CDR3 region has the DNA TGTGCCAGTAGTAATGGACAGGGATATGGCTACACCTTC. Translation gives CASSNGQGYGYTF.